The next 16 T cell receptor beta chains were all read from a single sample in a study of cytomegalovirus exposure and HLA in healthy donors. The PCR had 60 Vbeta and 13 Jbeta primers. The assay was immunoSEQ multiplex PCR, and TCRdb's table has in-frame clones only and misses some. The repertoire holds fewer than 200,000 clones, roughly four fifths seen once, with over 8.5% in the top ten. Material: PBMCs. The receptors were gathered from a man aged 50 to 59 in good health and CMV-seropositive.

The V call is TRBV5-5, the J call TRBJ2-7; D ambiguous. Per germline, CDR1 SGHKS and CDR2 YYEKEE (reference sequence). V dropped 4 bases and J dropped 1 base, with 21 bases sitting between them. The CDR3 spans 17 residues. This CDR3 is CASSKTGLEVTSYEQYF. CDR3 DNA sequence: TGTGCCAGCAGCAAGACCGGTCTTGAGGTTACTTCCTACGAGCAGTACTTC.

This clone was recorded once. This rearrangement joins TRBV6-1 to TRBJ2-7, with D possibly matching TRBD2 (5 bases). This CDR3 comprises 13 residues. Germline CDR1 and CDR2: MNHNS and SASEGT. The V and J ends lost 2 bases and 5 bases respectively, with 10 bases between them. In nucleotides, the CDR3 is TGTGCCAGCAGTGAACATAGGGAGAACGAGCAGTACTTC. This encodes CASSEHRENEQYF.

J is TRBJ2-3 and V is TRBV10-3; TRBD2 matches 9 bases. Unmatched junction bases numbered 15, after V lost 6 bases and J lost 2 bases. CDR1 ENHRY and CDR2 SYGVKD come from the germline V gene. The CDR3 extends over 18 amino acids. CDR3 DNA sequence: TGTGCCATCAGCGACTTCGGAGGGAGCGGGAGGACCACAGATACGCAGTATTTT. This codes for CAISDFGGSGRTTDTQYF.

This rearrangement joins TRBV7-3 to TRBJ2-7, with 7 bases fitting TRBD1. The ends lost 1 base at V and 6 bases at J; junction bases unmatched: 6. The CDR3 consists of 14 residues. Germline V gene lookup returns CDR1 SGHTA and CDR2 FQGTGA. The CDR3 loop is CASSLMGQPREQYF. The CDR3 coding sequence is TGTGCCAGCAGCTTAATGGGACAGCCCCGCGAGCAGTACTTC.

The V call is TRBV7-3, the J call TRBJ2-7, with D maybe TRBD1 (5 bases). V lost 0 bases, J lost 6 bases, and 12 bases lay in between. The CDR3 is made up of 14 amino acids. Germline lookup yields CDR1 SGHTA and CDR2 FQGTGA. In DNA form, the CDR3 reads TGTGCCAGCAGCTTAACTGTGGGGCTGGGCGAGCAGTACTTC. This translates into CASSLTVGLGEQYF.

On this clone itself: One junction end does not reproduce the germline sequence, and a read error may be involved. The chain carries TRBV6-4 and TRBJ2-6; the D gene is possibly TRBD1 (5 bases). The CDR3 extends over 14 amino acids. Per germline, CDR1 MRHNA and CDR2 SNTAGT. CDR3 DNA sequence: TGTGCCAGCAGTCTTGACTCTGGGGCCAACGGCCTGACTTTC. This codes for CASSLDSGANGLTF.

This chain uses TRBV19 with TRBJ1-2; 7 bases agree with TRBD1. The CDR3 consists of 15 residues. Per the germline V gene, CDR1 is LNHDA and CDR2 is SQIVND (reference sequence). V lost 6 bases, J lost 6 bases, and 13 bases stayed unmatched. CDR3 sequence (DNA): TGTGCCAGTAGCCCCCTCGGAGGGGGCAGGGATGGCTACACCTTC. Translating it yields CASSPLGGGRDGYTF.

The rearrangement joins TRBV5-1 to TRBJ2-1; TRBD2 aligns across 16 bases. V was pared by 4 bases and J by 5 bases, with 3 bases of the junction left unmatched. The CDR3 spans 16 residues. Germline values: CDR1 SGHRS, CDR2 YFSETQ. The CDR3 spells CASSLGTSGRDNEQFF. CDR3 in DNA: TGCGCCAGCAGCCTTGGGACTAGCGGGAGGGACAATGAGCAGTTCTTC.

The V call is TRBV4-1, the J call TRBJ2-7, with 12 bases identical to TRBD2. The CDR3 sequence is 17 residues long. The germline V gene encodes CDR1 MGHRA and CDR2 YSYEKL. J was trimmed by 3 bases and V by 1 base; bases with no gene match: 7. This chain's CDR3 is CASSQGASGRAGYEQYF. Here the CDR3 DNA reads TGCGCCAGCAGCCAAGGTGCTAGCGGGAGGGCTGGCTACGAGCAGTACTTC.

The gene calls are TRBV6-1 and TRBJ1-4, with 7 bases that match TRBD1. There are 14 residues in the CDR3. Trimming took 5 bases from V and 7 from J; bases not matched to a gene: 7. Per germline, CDR1 MNHNS and CDR2 SASEGT. The CDR3 is CASSPSGGIEKLFF. The CDR3 DNA reads as TGTGCCAGCAGTCCCTCAGGGGGTATTGAAAAACTGTTTTTT.

This clone was recorded at least ten times. This chain uses TRBV4-3 with TRBJ2-7; no clear D. CDR3 length: 15 amino acids. CDR1 is LGHNA and CDR2 is YSLEER in the germline V gene. Trimming took off 0 bases at V and 5 bases at J, with 14 bases between the two ends. CDR3 DNA sequence: TGCGCCAGCAGCCAAGATCTCAGGTCTGCCGACGAGCAGTACTTC. This translates into CASSQDLRSADEQYF.

The chain joins TRBV5-1 to TRBJ2-7; 7 bases are shared with TRBD1. This CDR3 spans 15 amino acids. Germline V gene data show CDR1 as SGHRS and CDR2 as YFSETQ. V was clipped by 0 bases and J by 1 base; unmatched bases: 4. CDR3 amino acids: CASSLVLTGSYEQYF. In DNA, the CDR3 is TGCGCCAGCAGCTTGGTTTTGACAGGGTCCTACGAGCAGTACTTC.

This clone appeared once. V and J are TRBV28 and TRBJ1-5; D call uncertain. CDR1 MDHEN and CDR2 SYDVKM come from the germline V gene. This CDR3 is 11 amino acids long. V was trimmed by 5 bases and J by 4 bases, leaving 3 bases between them. For the CDR3, the DNA is TGTGCCAGCAGTGCGAATCAGCCCCAGCATTTT. It yields the protein CASSANQPQHF.

The rearrangement uses TRBV5-6 and TRBJ2-1; maybe TRBD2 (5 bases). The germline V gene encodes CDR1 SGHDT and CDR2 YYEEEE. CDR3 length: 12 amino acids. V dropped 5 bases and J dropped 7 bases, with 10 bases sitting between them. The CDR3 DNA is TGTGCCAGCAGACAAACTAGAAATGAGCAGTTCTTC. Translated, it gives CASRQTRNEQFF.

A few counts support this clone. The chain has TRBV5-4 and TRBJ2-5; possible D gene TRBD2, 5 bases. The CDR3 covers 12 residues. CDR1 is SGHNT and CDR2 is YYREEE in the germline V gene (reference sequence). V was shortened by 2 bases and J by 5 bases, with 7 bases between the two germline ends. CDR3 in amino acids: CASSFVAETQYF. The DNA for the CDR3 is TGTGCCAGCAGCTTCGTAGCGGAGACCCAGTACTTC.

The gene calls are TRBV28 and TRBJ1-2, with 7 bases identical to TRBD1. The CDR3 totals 15 residues. J lost 2 bases, V lost 4 bases, and 7 bases had no gene match. Germline V gene data show CDR1 as MDHEN and CDR2 as SYDVKM. The DNA of the CDR3 is TGTGCCAGCAGTTACCCGCCGGGACAGAACTATGGCTACACCTTC. Protein: CASSYPPGQNYGYTF.